The 30 T cell receptor beta chains reported below all come from one sample, sequenced in a study of shared clonotypes between healthy human individuals. TCRdb's table, derived via immunoSEQ multiplex PCR, lists solely in-frame clones and lacks some. Of about 580,000 clones listed, 98% were seen once; the top ten hold 0.25% to 0.35%. Positively selected for CCR7, the CD45RO-negative cells used as naive CD8 cells excluded terminally differentiated effector memory CD45RA+ cells. Sequencing used naive CD8+ T cells sorted from blood. The receptors were sampled from a man between 25 and 39 years old in good health.

A remark on this clone: One junction end does not reproduce the germline sequence, and a read error may be involved. The rearrangement links TRBV7-2 to TRBJ1-5, with 10 bases lining up with TRBD1. Germline V gene lookup returns CDR1 SGHTA and CDR2 FQGNSA. The CDR3 is 15 amino acids. CDR3 nucleotide sequence: TGTGCCAGCACCACTGACAGGGGGCGCAACCAGCCCCAGCATTTT. Protein product: CASTTDRGRNQPQHF. Using reference TRBV7-2 and TRBJ1-5 for the parts outside the CDR3, the full variable domain is GAGVSQSPSNKVTEKGKDVELRCDPISGHTALYWYRQSLGQGLEFLIYFQGNSAPDKSGLPSDRFSAERTGGSVSTLTIQRTQQEDSAVYLCASTTDRGRNQPQHFGDGTRLSIL.

The chain uses TRBV7-9 and TRBJ2-7; D not certain. CDR1 is SEHNR and CDR2 is FQNEAQ in the germline V gene (reference sequence). The CDR3 loop spans 13 amino acids. Between the trimmed V and J ends, which lost 11 bases and 0 bases, there was a span of 14 bases. The CDR3 DNA reads TGTGCCGTACTCGCCGACACCTCCTACGAGCAGTACTTC. This codes for CAVLADTSYEQYF.

The chain carries TRBV19 and TRBJ2-7; D may match TRBD1 or TRBD2 (6 bases each). The germline V gene has CDR1 LNHDA and CDR2 SQIVND (reference sequence). The CDR3 is 16 residues long. Trimming took 3 bases from V and 1 from J, leaving 16 bases between them. The CDR3 nucleotides are TGTGCCAGTAGTATGGTTCGGGGGCGACCGTCCTACGAGCAGTACTTC. It is translated as CASSMVRGRPSYEQYF.

For this clone: Other nucleotide sequences from this sample produce the same CDR3. J is TRBJ1-1 and V is TRBV6-5; 8 positions agree with TRBD1. Germline assignment: CDR1 MNHEY and CDR2 SVGAGI. This CDR3 has 15 amino acids. With 2 bases clipped from V and 3 bases from J, the junction kept 5 bases outside the gene matches. The CDR3, as DNA: TGTGCCAGCAGTTACAGAGGACAGGGTGACACTGAAGCTTTCTTT. It specifies CASSYRGQGDTEAFF.

The chain couples TRBV28 to TRBJ2-1; a weak D match, TRBD1 (6 bases). The CDR3 is 15 residues long. CDR1 is MDHEN, CDR2 SYDVKM, per germline. The germline V and J ends were trimmed by 6 bases and 12 bases, with 24 bases remaining between them. CDR3 DNA: TGTGCCAGCAGACCTCCGACAGAAGGGGGTAAAGGGCAGTTCTTC. This codes for CASRPPTEGGKGQFF.

This chain uses TRBV6-6 with TRBJ2-1; TRBD2 matches 12 bases. The CDR3 is 15 residues long. Germline CDR1 reads MNHNY; CDR2 reads SVGAGI (reference sequence). After removal of 5 bases from V and 7 bases from J, the junction contained 6 bases not matched to a gene. The CDR3 loop reads CASSPTSGSINEQFF. DNA for the CDR3: TGTGCCAGCAGTCCGACTAGCGGGAGTATAAATGAGCAGTTCTTC.

CDR3 bases: TGCGCCAGCAGCCAAGACGCGGGGGCTTTGTACGAGCAGTACTTC. As protein: CASSQDAGALYEQYF. This rearrangement joins TRBV4-1 to TRBJ2-7, with a tentative D call TRBD2 (7 bases). Trimming shortened V by 0 bases and J by 4 bases, and 13 bases separated the two germline ends. In germline, CDR1 is MGHRA, CDR2 YSYEKL. The CDR3 totals 15 residues.

This CDR3 is CASSEHGLAGRGRTQYF. Here the CDR3 DNA reads TGTGCCAGCAGTGAACACGGACTAGCGGGAAGAGGACGTACGCAGTATTTT. V is TRBV25-1 and J is TRBJ2-3; TRBD2 matches 12 bases. V gave up 2 bases and J gave up 8 bases; unmatched junction bases: 11. The CDR3 extends over 17 amino acids. The germline V gene encodes CDR1 MGHDK and CDR2 SYGVNS.

The chain uses TRBV6-5 and TRBJ1-1; 12 bases match TRBD1. CDR1 and CDR2 from the germline V gene are MNHEY and SVGAGI. V lost 0 bases, J lost 5 bases, and 1 base stayed unmatched. This CDR3 has 15 residues. The CDR3 DNA sequence: TGTGCCAGCAGTTACTCGGGACAGGGGGCTACTGAAGCTTTCTTT. Protein sequence: CASSYSGQGATEAFF.

The rearrangement uses TRBV14 and TRBJ2-1, with 8 bases identical to TRBD2. This CDR3 is built from 13 residues. The V and J ends lost 5 bases and 8 bases, in that order; junction bases with no gene match: 5. CDR1 SGHDN and CDR2 FVKESK come from the germline V gene. The DNA of the CDR3 is TGTGCCAGCAGCGCGGGAGGAAGGGATGAGCAGTTCTTC. Residues: CASSAGGRDEQFF.

V usage is TRBV11-2 and J usage is TRBJ2-1, with 14 nucleotides matching TRBD2. The CDR3 covers 17 residues. The germline V gene encodes CDR1 SGHAT and CDR2 FQNNGV. J lost 7 bases, V lost 0 bases, and 5 bases had no gene match. The CDR3 sequence: CASSLELTSGRGNEQFF. The CDR3 DNA sequence: TGTGCCAGCAGCTTAGAGTTGACTAGCGGGAGGGGGAATGAGCAGTTCTTC.

The chain uses TRBV4-1 and TRBJ2-5, with TRBD2 as a possible D gene (6 bases). The V gene's germline CDR1 is MGHRA and CDR2 YSYEKL. Trimming took off 1 base at V and 5 bases at J, with 14 bases between the two ends. The CDR3 is made up of 15 amino acids. CDR3 bases: TGCGCCAGCAGCCAAGCCGGGGGAGTAATGGAGACCCAGTACTTC. Protein: CASSQAGGVMETQYF.

The chain links TRBV28 to TRBJ1-3; 8 bases match TRBD1. Germline assignment: CDR1 MDHEN and CDR2 SYDVKM. V trimming: 4 bases; J trimming: 4 bases; junction bases outside the gene matches: 3. This CDR3 is 14 amino acids long. DNA for the CDR3: TGTGCCAGCAGTTCTCAGGGGGCGGGAAACACCATATATTTT. Translation gives CASSSQGAGNTIYF. Variable domain in full (rest from reference TRBV28 and TRBJ1-3): DVKVTQSSRYLVKRTGEKVFLECVQDMDHENMFWYRQDPGLGLRLIYFSYDVKMKEKGDIPEGYSVSREKKERFSLILESASTNQTSMYLCASSSQGAGNTIYFGEGSWLTVV.

The genes are TRBV27 and TRBJ1-2, with D unclear. Between the trimmed V and J ends, which lost 2 bases and 4 bases, there was a span of 17 bases. The germline V gene encodes CDR1 MNHEY and CDR2 SMNVEV (reference sequence). The CDR3 runs to 16 residues. CDR3 residues: CASSLGPKGPLYGYTF. The DNA for the CDR3 is TGTGCCAGCAGTTTAGGACCGAAGGGCCCCCTCTATGGCTACACCTTC.

This clone showed up just once. V usage is TRBV7-8 and J usage is TRBJ1-4; D uncertain. The CDR3 totals 14 residues. Per germline, CDR1 SGHVS and CDR2 FQNEAQ. The germline V and J ends were trimmed by 2 bases and 1 base, with 5 bases remaining between them. In nucleotides, the CDR3 is TGTGCCAGCAGCTTATTAGAAACTAATGAAAAACTGTTTTTT. This codes for CASSLLETNEKLFF.

V gene TRBV14 combines with J gene TRBJ2-7, with 8 bases that match TRBD1. Looked up from germline, CDR1 is SGHDN and CDR2 is FVKESK. The CDR3 loop spans 16 amino acids. After removal of 3 bases from V and 2 bases from J, the junction contained 9 bases not matched to a gene. CDR3 in amino acids: CASSHVPGQDTYEQYF. The CDR3 region has the DNA TGTGCCAGCAGCCATGTACCGGGACAGGATACCTACGAGCAGTACTTC.

Concerning this clone itself: Other DNA sequences within the sample encode an identical CDR3. J is TRBJ2-3 and V is TRBV27; D is ambiguous. V gave up 3 bases and J gave up 2 bases, with 3 bases separating them. CDR3 size: 12 residues. Germline-derived CDR1 and CDR2 are MNHEY and SMNVEV (reference sequence). The CDR3 reads CASSFNTDTQYF. The CDR3 region has the DNA TGTGCCAGCAGTTTCAACACAGATACGCAGTATTTT.

This clone was seen just once. For the CDR3, the DNA is TGTGCCAGCATCTCGGGGACAGGACCCTACGAGCAGTACTTC. Protein sequence: CASISGTGPYEQYF. The rearrangement links TRBV27 to TRBJ2-7; 8 bases align to TRBD1. Germline CDR1 and CDR2: MNHEY and SMNVEV (reference sequence). The CDR3 loop spans 14 amino acids. Trimming took 7 bases from V and 2 from J; bases not matched to a gene: 7.

CDR3 residues: CASSESGIYEQYF. The CDR3 DNA reads as TGCGCCAGCAGTGAGTCGGGAATCTACGAGCAGTACTTC. The J gene is TRBJ2-7, the V gene TRBV10-1; D is uncertain. The V end was cut by 0 bases, the J end by 3 bases, with 6 bases between. The germline V gene encodes CDR1 WNHNN and CDR2 SYGVQD (reference sequence). CDR3 length equals 13 residues.

The rearrangement joins TRBV5-1 to TRBJ2-2; D is perhaps TRBD2 (6 bases). Germline CDR1 and CDR2: SGHRS and YFSETQ. The CDR3 contains 12 residues. Trimming took off 6 bases at V and 8 bases at J, with 11 bases between the two ends. CDR3 amino acids: CASTPSEGELFF. The CDR3 DNA reads TGCGCCAGCACTCCTAGCGAAGGGGAGCTGTTTTTT. Together with reference TRBV5-1 and TRBJ2-2, the CDR3 gives the full variable domain: KAGVTQTPRYLIKTRGQQVTLSCSPISGHRSVSWYQQTPGQGLQFLFEYFSETQRNKGNFPGRFSGRQFSNSRSEMNVSTLELGDSALYLCASTPSEGELFFGEGSRLTVL.

In this sample, this clone turned up once. V and J are TRBV29-1 and TRBJ1-1; D is ambiguous. CDR1 and CDR2 from the germline V gene are SQVTM and ANQGSEA. V was clipped by 4 bases and J by 1 base, with 10 bases between them. CDR3 length: 13 residues. The CDR3 nucleotides are TGCAGCGTTGGTGGACTAACGAACACTGAAGCTTTCTTT. Translating it yields CSVGGLTNTEAFF. Filled out from reference TRBV29-1 and TRBJ1-1, the complete variable domain reads SAVISQKPSRDICQRGTSLTIQCQVDSQVTMMFWYRQQPGQSLTLIATANQGSEATYESGFVIDKFPISRPNLTFSTLTVSNMSPEDSSIYLCSVGGLTNTEAFFGQGTRLTVV.

The genes are TRBV4-1 and TRBJ2-7, with 8 nucleotides matching TRBD2. This CDR3 region has 15 residues. From germline, CDR1 is MGHRA and CDR2 YSYEKL. The V segment lost 3 bases and the J segment 4 bases; nucleotides outside the gene matches: 8. The CDR3 sequence: CASSHTSGGYYEQYF. Here the CDR3 DNA reads TGCGCCAGCAGCCACACTAGCGGAGGATATTACGAGCAGTACTTC.

The gene calls are TRBV5-4 and TRBJ2-7, with 10 bases lining up with TRBD1. Germline V gives CDR1 SGHNT, CDR2 YYREEE (reference sequence). The CDR3 spans 15 residues. Trimming cost V 2 bases and J 6 bases; bases outside gene matches: 8. CDR3 amino acids: CASSFWGQGYGEQYF. In nucleotides, the CDR3 is TGTGCCAGCAGCTTTTGGGGACAGGGGTACGGCGAGCAGTACTTC.

This chain uses TRBV29-1 with TRBJ2-1; a possible D gene is TRBD2 (6 bases). V dropped 6 bases and J dropped 2 bases, with 11 bases sitting between them. The CDR3 length is 13 residues. In germline, CDR1 is SQVTM, CDR2 ANQGSEA. CDR3 sequence (DNA): TGCAGCGTGTTAGCGGAAACCTACAATGAGCAGTTCTTC. Protein: CSVLAETYNEQFF.

The V call is TRBV6-1, the J call TRBJ1-1, with D maybe TRBD1 (5 bases). Per the germline V gene, CDR1 is MNHNS and CDR2 is SASEGT. The germline V and J ends were trimmed by 6 bases and 5 bases, with 19 bases remaining between them. The CDR3 sequence is 15 residues long. The CDR3 region has the DNA TGTGCCAGCAGCTATCCGTGGGGGGAGGGGACTGAAGCTTTCTTT. Translated: CASSYPWGEGTEAFF.

The rearrangement joins TRBV14 to TRBJ1-5, with a possible D match to TRBD1 (5 bases). From germline, CDR1 is SGHDN and CDR2 FVKESK. This CDR3 spans 14 amino acids. Trimming took off 3 bases at V and 10 bases at J, with 16 bases between the two ends. This chain's CDR3 is CASSQGPGVRPQHF. CDR3 sequence (DNA): TGTGCCAGCAGCCAGGGGCCCGGAGTGCGACCCCAGCATTTT.

V usage is TRBV30 and J usage is TRBJ1-1; D remains unclear. Germline V CDR1 and CDR2: GTSNPN, SVGIG (reference sequence). The CDR3 spans 13 residues. Deletions cut 5 bases from V and 0 bases from J, with 10 bases between. This chain's CDR3 is CAWSLAVNTEAFF. In nucleotides, the CDR3 is TGTGCCTGGTCCCTAGCCGTGAACACTGAAGCTTTCTTT.

The V gene is TRBV9, the J gene TRBJ2-1; a possible D gene is TRBD1 (6 bases). V gave up 3 bases and J gave up 0 bases, with 19 bases separating them. The germline gives CDR1 SGDLS, CDR2 YYNGEE. The CDR3 has 18 residues. The CDR3 coding sequence is TGTGCCAGCAGCGGGACCCCCCCCGGGACAATCTCCTACAATGAGCAGTTCTTC. This codes for CASSGTPPGTISYNEQFF.

V and J are TRBV28 and TRBJ1-1; 10 bases are a match to TRBD1. Trimming took 7 bases from V and 1 from J; bases not matched to a gene: 15. Per germline, CDR1 MDHEN and CDR2 SYDVKM. CDR3 length equals 18 residues. For the CDR3, the DNA is TGTGCCAGCACCACAATCCGGGACAGGGGTAAGGAGAACACTGAAGCTTTCTTT. It codes for CASTTIRDRGKENTEAFF.

This rearrangement joins TRBV6-6 to TRBJ2-7; 11 positions match TRBD2. In germline, CDR1 is MNHNY, CDR2 SVGAGI (reference sequence). The trim removed 0 bases at V and 5 bases at J, leaving 6 bases unmatched. The CDR3 covers 16 residues. The CDR3 coding sequence is TGTGCCAGCAGTTACTCGGTGACTAGCGGGATCAACGAGCAGTACTTC. Translated, it gives CASSYSVTSGINEQYF.